The 28 T cell receptor beta chains given below trace back to one sample, sequenced in a study of blood T cell repertoires in COVID-19. The table came from immunoSEQ multiplex PCR; TCRdb's copy has only in-frame clones and leaves some out. The table shows a few hundred thousand clones, with approximately 90% occurring only once. Input material: PBMCs or T cells enriched from blood (not recorded which). Receptor source: a man younger than 30 with acute COVID-19.

The genes are TRBV12-3 or TRBV12-4 and TRBJ1-2, with unresolved D. V was pared by 7 bases and J by 0 bases, with 9 bases between. The CDR3 consists of 13 residues. The CDR3 nucleotides are TGTGCCAGCATTCTGACATCTAACTATGGCTACACCTTC. Translated, it gives CASILTSNYGYTF.

This sequence joins TRBV7-2 and TRBJ2-3; D is unresolved. V was clipped by 3 bases and J by 2 bases, with 9 bases between them. Germline assignment: CDR1 SGHTA and CDR2 FQGNSA. The CDR3 is 14 residues long. CDR3 sequence (DNA): TGTGCCAGCAGCTTCGACTCAACCACAGATACGCAGTATTTT. Its protein is CASSFDSTTDTQYF.

The CDR3 DNA reads TGCGCCAGCAGCTTGAGACAGGTGGATTCACCCCTCCACTTT. Translated, it gives CASSLRQVDSPLHF. V gene TRBV5-1 combines with J gene TRBJ1-6; D is possibly TRBD1 (6 bases). The V end lost 1 base, the J end lost 8 bases, and 10 bases lay between the germline ends. This CDR3 is 14 amino acids long. Germline V gene data show CDR1 as SGHRS and CDR2 as YFSETQ.

DNA of the CDR3: TGTGCCAGCACCATGACTAGCGGGAGGCAAGAGACCCAGTACTTC. This sequence encodes CASTMTSGRQETQYF. The V and J genes are TRBV28 and TRBJ2-5; 13 positions agree with TRBD2. The CDR3 length is 15 residues. The junction had 4 bases not matched to a gene; V was cut back by 7 bases and J by 2 bases. CDR1 MDHEN and CDR2 SYDVKM come from the germline V gene.

The chain couples TRBV5-4 to TRBJ2-7, with 14 positions matching TRBD2. CDR1 is SGHNT and CDR2 is YYREEE in the germline V gene (reference sequence). The CDR3 is 15 residues long. The V segment lost 2 bases and the J segment 4 bases; nucleotides outside the gene matches: 2. The CDR3 coding sequence is TGTGCCAGCAGCTTCGGGACTAGCGGGAGTTACGAGCAGTACTTC. It encodes CASSFGTSGSYEQYF. The full variable domain, completed using reference TRBV5-4 and TRBJ2-7, is ETGVTQSPTHLIKTRGQQVTLRCSSQSGHNTVSWYQQALGQGPQFIFQYYREEENGRGNFPPRFSGLQFPNYSSELNVNALELDDSALYLCASSFGTSGSYEQYFGPGTRLTVT.

V usage is TRBV10-3 and J usage is TRBJ1-1; 8 positions agree with TRBD1. V was clipped by 2 bases and J by 1 base; unmatched bases: 3. The V gene's germline CDR1 is ENHRY and CDR2 SYGVKD. The CDR3 consists of 15 residues. The CDR3 nucleotides are TGTGCCATCAGTGAGGTTCAGGGGGCGAACACTGAAGCTTTCTTT. It codes for CAISEVQGANTEAFF.

V and J are TRBV10-2 and TRBJ2-1, with D perhaps matching TRBD2 (5 bases). Trimming took off 10 bases at V and 3 bases at J, with 13 bases between the two ends. Germline values: CDR1 WSHSY, CDR2 SAAADI. This CDR3 comprises 13 residues. In nucleotides, the CDR3 is TGCGCCACCTCCCCCGGGGTCTACAATGAGCAGTTCTTC. Its protein is CATSPGVYNEQFF.

The chain recombines TRBV14 with TRBJ2-1; 12 bases match TRBD2. Trimming cost V 4 bases and J 4 bases; bases outside gene matches: 2. Germline CDR1 reads SGHDN; CDR2 reads FVKESK. This CDR3 is 15 amino acids long. CDR3 loop: CASSRTSGNYNEQFF. The CDR3 bases are TGTGCCAGCAGCCGGACTAGCGGGAATTACAATGAGCAGTTCTTC.

The chain couples TRBV10-3 to TRBJ2-3; 10 nucleotides line up with TRBD1. V lost 6 bases, J lost 2 bases, and 5 bases stayed unmatched. The CDR3 is made up of 15 amino acids. From germline, CDR1 is ENHRY and CDR2 SYGVKD. CDR3: CAIRGQGRTTDTQYF. CDR3 sequence (DNA): TGTGCCATCAGGGGACAGGGGCGAACCACAGATACGCAGTATTTT.

The DNA for the CDR3 is TGTGCCAGCAGATCCGCCGGACTCCTACTCCCCCGGGGGGGGCAGTATTTT. It yields the protein CASRSAGLLLPRGGQYF. The rearrangement uses TRBV28 and TRBJ2-3; TRBD2 aligns across 8 bases. Trimming removed 6 bases from V and 11 bases from J; junction bases left unmatched: 22. The CDR3 totals 17 residues. The germline V gene has CDR1 MDHEN and CDR2 SYDVKM.

The chain couples TRBV19 to TRBJ1-5, with 8 nucleotides matching TRBD1. The CDR3 has 14 amino acids. V lost 7 bases to trimming and J lost 2 bases; unmatched junction nucleotides: 4. The V gene's germline CDR1 is LNHDA and CDR2 SQIVND (reference sequence). The chain's CDR3 is CASTVQGGNQPQHF. Written as DNA, the CDR3 is TGTGCCAGTACGGTACAGGGGGGCAATCAGCCCCAGCATTTT.

The rearrangement links TRBV7-2 to TRBJ1-3, with D perhaps TRBD1 (6 bases). Per the germline V gene, CDR1 is SGHTA and CDR2 is FQGNSA. CDR3 length equals 13 residues. Trimming pared 5 bases from V and 4 bases from J, leaving 9 bases between. The CDR3 DNA follows: TGTGCCAGCAGCCCCGGACAGGGAAACACCATATATTTT. Translating gives CASSPGQGNTIYF.

V gene TRBV5-4 combines with J gene TRBJ2-3; D is undetermined. The germline V and J ends were trimmed by 5 bases and 1 base, with 11 bases remaining between them. The CDR3 has 14 residues. Germline CDR1 and CDR2: SGHNT and YYREEE (reference sequence). In nucleotides, the CDR3 is TGTGCCAGCAGTTATAATCCCGGCACAGATACGCAGTATTTT. Translating gives CASSYNPGTDTQYF.

The gene calls are TRBV4-2 and TRBJ1-5; D remains ambiguous. The CDR3 has 13 amino acids. Deletions cut 0 bases from V and 4 bases from J, with 4 bases between. Germline V gene data show CDR1 as LGHNA and CDR2 as YNFKEQ. The CDR3 DNA sequence: TGTGCCAGCAGCCAAGAACGGAATCAGCCCCAGCATTTT. Its protein product is CASSQERNQPQHF.

This chain connects TRBV5-1 to TRBJ1-2, with a possible D match to TRBD1 (5 bases). There are 15 residues in the CDR3. Germline assignment: CDR1 SGHRS and CDR2 YFSETQ. The ends were cut back, 0 bases at V and 3 bases at J, with 12 bases in the middle. CDR3 bases: TGCGCCAGCAGCTTGGGGAGTGCCAGGGACTATGGCTACACCTTC. The encoded protein is CASSLGSARDYGYTF.

This sequence joins TRBV11-2 and TRBJ2-7, with a weak D call TRBD2 (6 bases). From germline, CDR1 is SGHAT and CDR2 FQNNGV. This CDR3 has 14 residues. Deletions cut 5 bases from V and 1 base from J, with 12 bases between. DNA for the CDR3: TGTGCCAGCAGCCTCTCGGGAGTATCCTACGAGCAGTACTTC. Amino acid sequence: CASSLSGVSYEQYF.

The chain carries TRBV15 and TRBJ2-7; 11 nucleotides line up with TRBD2. Germline assignment: CDR1 LNHNV and CDR2 YYDKDF (reference sequence). The junction had 10 bases not matched to a gene; V was cut back by 0 bases and J by 3 bases. This CDR3 is 18 amino acids long. The CDR3 spells CATSREPGTSGSFYEQYF. Here the CDR3 DNA reads TGTGCCACCAGCAGAGAACCGGGAACTAGCGGGAGTTTCTACGAGCAGTACTTC.

The chain links TRBV24-1 to TRBJ2-3, with 9 bases matching TRBD2. The V gene end was trimmed by 5 bases and the J gene end by 0 bases; junction bases not matched to a gene: 8. Germline V gives CDR1 KGHDR, CDR2 SFDVKD. This CDR3 has 17 amino acids. The CDR3: CATSGGSGRASTDTQYF. As DNA, the CDR3 is TGTGCCACCAGTGGTGGTAGCGGGAGAGCGAGCACAGATACGCAGTATTTT.

The CDR3 is CASSPGNGNTIYF. The DNA for the CDR3 is TGTGCCAGTAGTCCCGGGAATGGAAACACCATATATTTT. V is TRBV19 and J is TRBJ1-3; D call uncertain. The ends were cut back, 5 bases at V and 3 bases at J, with 8 bases in the middle. Germline V gives CDR1 LNHDA, CDR2 SQIVND (reference sequence). The CDR3 length is 13 residues.

The genes are TRBV28 and TRBJ2-7, with D possibly TRBD2 on 5 matching bases. V lost 3 bases and J lost 4, with 10 bases in between. Germline values: CDR1 MDHEN, CDR2 SYDVKM. The CDR3 has 13 amino acids. The CDR3 DNA reads TGTGCCAGCAGTTTTTCCTGGGAGTACGAGCAGTACTTC. Residues: CASSFSWEYEQYF.

V gene TRBV4-1 combines with J gene TRBJ1-2; TRBD1 might be the D (5 bases). Germline CDR1 MGHRA, CDR2 YSYEKL. This CDR3 comprises 16 residues. Trimming took off 1 base at V and 0 bases at J, with 12 bases between the two ends. The CDR3 is CASSQGQGLPNYGYTF. The CDR3 region has the DNA TGCGCCAGCAGCCAAGGGCAGGGTCTACCTAACTATGGCTACACCTTC.

The chain is built from TRBV13 and TRBJ1-2; TRBD1 matches 10 bases. The J segment lost 5 bases and the V segment lost 0 bases, leaving 3 bases of the junction unmatched. The CDR3 spans 15 residues. Germline CDR1 and CDR2: PRHDT and FYEKMQ (reference sequence). The DNA of the CDR3 is TGTGCCAGCAGCTTAGGCCGGGACAGGGGATATGGCTACACCTTC. Protein product: CASSLGRDRGYGYTF.

The chain employs TRBV29-1 and TRBJ1-1; D gene unclear. Between the trimmed V and J ends, which lost 2 bases and 4 bases, there was a span of 11 bases. The CDR3 sequence is 13 residues long. Looked up from germline, CDR1 is SQVTM and CDR2 is ANQGSEA. In nucleotides, the CDR3 is TGCAGCGTTGAACCCGTGGAGGCCACTGAAGCTTTCTTT. Encoded protein: CSVEPVEATEAFF.

This sequence joins TRBV6-2 or TRBV6-3 and TRBJ2-1; D perhaps matches TRBD2 (6 bases). The ends were cut back, 2 bases at V and 9 bases at J, with 8 bases in the middle. The germline V gene encodes CDR1 MNHEY and CDR2 SVGEGT. This CDR3 region has 12 residues. The CDR3: CASSYGGTEQFF. The CDR3 region has the DNA TGTGCCAGCAGTTACGGCGGGACTGAGCAGTTCTTC.

The gene calls are TRBV11-2 and TRBJ1-1, with no clear D. The CDR3 is 13 residues long. Germline lookup yields CDR1 SGHAT and CDR2 FQNNGV. Trimming removed 1 base at V and 4 bases at J, with 7 bases between. Here the CDR3 reads CASSLASGTEAFF. The CDR3 nucleotides are TGTGCCAGCAGCTTAGCGTCGGGCACTGAAGCTTTCTTT. Supplemented by reference TRBV11-2 and TRBJ1-1, the full variable domain reads EAGVAQSPRYKIIEKRQSVAFWCNPISGHATLYWYQQILGQGPKLLIQFQNNGVVDDSQLPKDRFSAERLKGVDSTLKIQPAKLEDSAVYLCASSLASGTEAFFGQGTRLTVV.

The rearrangement links TRBV19 to TRBJ1-1; D is unclear. Trimming took 1 base from V and 7 from J, leaving 10 bases between them. Germline assignment: CDR1 LNHDA and CDR2 SQIVND (reference sequence). This CDR3 is 13 amino acids long. CDR3 bases: TGTGCCAGTAGTATAGGTCCAGCGAATGAAGCTTTCTTT. Protein: CASSIGPANEAFF.

The rearrangement joins TRBV18 to TRBJ2-3, with 11 bases aligning to TRBD1. From germline, CDR1 is KGHSH and CDR2 LQKENI. The CDR3 spans 16 residues. J was trimmed by 7 bases and V by 1 base; bases with no gene match: 7. CDR3 amino acids: CASSPLGQGAGNTQYF. The CDR3 nucleotides are TGTGCCAGCTCACCACTTGGACAGGGGGCAGGAAATACGCAGTATTTT.

The V call is TRBV19, the J call TRBJ2-7; D may be TRBD1 (5 bases). Germline V gives CDR1 LNHDA, CDR2 SQIVND (reference sequence). The ends were cut back, 6 bases at V and 2 bases at J, with 11 bases in the middle. CDR3 size: 13 residues. The DNA for the CDR3 is TGTGCCAGTAGGGGCAGGGCTGCCTACGAGCAGTACTTC. As protein: CASRGRAAYEQYF. The entire variable domain, with the rest obtained from reference TRBV19 and TRBJ2-7, is as follows: DGGITQSPKYLFRKEGQNVTLSCEQNLNHDAMYWYRQDPGQGLRLIYYSQIVNDFQKGDIAEGYSVSREKKESFPLTVTSAQKNPTAFYLCASRGRAAYEQYFGPGTRLTVT.